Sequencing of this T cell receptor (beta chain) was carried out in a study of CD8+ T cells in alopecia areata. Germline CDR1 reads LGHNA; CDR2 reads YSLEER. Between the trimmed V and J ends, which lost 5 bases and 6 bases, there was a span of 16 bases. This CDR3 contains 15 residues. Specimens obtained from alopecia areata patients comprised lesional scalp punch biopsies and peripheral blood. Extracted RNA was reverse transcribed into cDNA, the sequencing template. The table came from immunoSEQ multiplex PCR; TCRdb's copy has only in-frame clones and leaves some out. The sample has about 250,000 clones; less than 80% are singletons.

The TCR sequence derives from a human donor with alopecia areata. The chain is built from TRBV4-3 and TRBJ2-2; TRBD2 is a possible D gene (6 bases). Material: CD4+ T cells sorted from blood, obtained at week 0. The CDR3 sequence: CASSSGTLFPGELFF. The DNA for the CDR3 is TGCGCCAGCAGCTCCGGGACTCTCTTCCCCGGGGAGCTGTTTTTT.